This T cell receptor (beta chain) is from a study of blood T cell repertoires in COVID-19. As for the study in general: Collection of acute and convalescent COVID-19 samples took place in the United States, Italy and Spain.

The CDR3 spans 15 residues. Trimming stripped 8 bases from V and 8 bases from J, with 22 bases between. Germline V gives CDR1 MNHEY, CDR2 SVGAGI. Sequenced by immunoSEQ multiplex PCR; TCRdb stores in-frame clones only, minus some. The table records about 62,000 clones, 80% to 90% of them present only once. The rearrangement uses TRBV6-5 and TRBJ2-1; weak D call: TRBD2 (6 bases). Sequencing input: peripheral blood. The sequence was obtained from a woman aged 60-75 years with COVID-19, enrolled during active disease. The CDR3, as DNA: TGTGCCAGCTTTGGGACTGGCAACGAAGGGTATGAGCAGTTCTTC. Translation: CASFGTGNEGYEQFF.